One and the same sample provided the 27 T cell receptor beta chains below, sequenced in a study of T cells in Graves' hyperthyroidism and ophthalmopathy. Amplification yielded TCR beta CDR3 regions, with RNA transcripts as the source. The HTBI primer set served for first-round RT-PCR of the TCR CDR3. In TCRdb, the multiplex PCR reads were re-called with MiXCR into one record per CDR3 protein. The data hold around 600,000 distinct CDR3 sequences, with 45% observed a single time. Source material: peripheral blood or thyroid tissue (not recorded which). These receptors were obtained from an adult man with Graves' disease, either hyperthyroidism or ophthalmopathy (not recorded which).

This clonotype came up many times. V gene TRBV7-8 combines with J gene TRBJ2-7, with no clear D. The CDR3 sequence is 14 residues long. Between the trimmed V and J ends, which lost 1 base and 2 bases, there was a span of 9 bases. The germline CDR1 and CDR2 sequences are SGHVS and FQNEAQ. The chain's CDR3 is CASSLEGRTYEQYF. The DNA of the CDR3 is TGTGCCAGCAGCTTAGAGGGTCGGACCTACGAGCAGTACTTC.

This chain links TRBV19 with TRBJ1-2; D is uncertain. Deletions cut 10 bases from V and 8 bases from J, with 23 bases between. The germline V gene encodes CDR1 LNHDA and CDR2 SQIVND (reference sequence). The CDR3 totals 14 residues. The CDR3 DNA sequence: TGTGCCATCCGACGGGAAGGGCGGCAGTACGGCTACACCTTC. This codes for CAIRREGRQYGYTF.

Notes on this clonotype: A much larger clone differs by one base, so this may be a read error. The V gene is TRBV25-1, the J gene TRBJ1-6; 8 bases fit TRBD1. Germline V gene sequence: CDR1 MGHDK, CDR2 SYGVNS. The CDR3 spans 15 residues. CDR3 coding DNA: TGTGTCAGCAGTTTTGCGGACAGGGCGAATTCACCCCTCCACTTT. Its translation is CVSSFADRANSPLHF.

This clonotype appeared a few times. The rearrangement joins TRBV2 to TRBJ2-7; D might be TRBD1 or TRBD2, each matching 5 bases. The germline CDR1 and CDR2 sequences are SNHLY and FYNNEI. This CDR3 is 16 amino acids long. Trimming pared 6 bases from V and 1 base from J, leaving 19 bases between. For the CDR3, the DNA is TGTGCCAGCAGGTCACTCCGGGACGGGGTTTCCTACGAGCAGTACTTC. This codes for CASRSLRDGVSYEQYF.

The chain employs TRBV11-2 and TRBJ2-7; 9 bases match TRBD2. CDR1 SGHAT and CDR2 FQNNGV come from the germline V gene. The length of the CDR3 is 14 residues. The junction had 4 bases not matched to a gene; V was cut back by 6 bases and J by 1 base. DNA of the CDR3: TGTGCCAGCAGAGTAGCGGGAGTGTCCTACGAGCAGTACTTC. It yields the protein CASRVAGVSYEQYF.

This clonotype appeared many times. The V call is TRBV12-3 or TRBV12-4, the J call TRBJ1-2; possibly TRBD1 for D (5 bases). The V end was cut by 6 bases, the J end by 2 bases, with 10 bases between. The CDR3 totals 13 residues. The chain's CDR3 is CASSGAGNYGYTF. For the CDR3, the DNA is TGTGCCAGCAGCGGGGCAGGAAACTATGGCTACACCTTC.

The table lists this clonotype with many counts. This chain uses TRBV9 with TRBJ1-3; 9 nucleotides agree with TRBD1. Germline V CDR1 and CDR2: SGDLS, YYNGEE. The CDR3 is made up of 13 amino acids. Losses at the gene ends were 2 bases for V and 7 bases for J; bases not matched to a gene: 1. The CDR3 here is CASSVGQGNTIYF. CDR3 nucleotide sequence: TGTGCCAGCAGCGTCGGACAGGGGAACACCATATATTTT.

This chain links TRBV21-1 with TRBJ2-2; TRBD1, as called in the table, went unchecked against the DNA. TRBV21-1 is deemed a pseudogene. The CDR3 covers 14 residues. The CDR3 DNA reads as TGTGCCAGCAGGAAACAGGGGGCGCGCCTGGAGCTGTTTTTT. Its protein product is CASRKQGARLELFF.

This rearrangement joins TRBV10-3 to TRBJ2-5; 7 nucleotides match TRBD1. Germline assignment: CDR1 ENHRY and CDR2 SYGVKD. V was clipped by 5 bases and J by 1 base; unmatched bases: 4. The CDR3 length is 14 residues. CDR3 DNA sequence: TGTGCCATCAGTCCGGGACAGCCCCAAGAGACCCAGTACTTC. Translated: CAISPGQPQETQYF.

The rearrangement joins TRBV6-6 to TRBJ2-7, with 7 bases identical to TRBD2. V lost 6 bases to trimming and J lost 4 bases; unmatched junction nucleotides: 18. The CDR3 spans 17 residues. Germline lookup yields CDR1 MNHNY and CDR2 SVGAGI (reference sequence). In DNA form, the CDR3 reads TGTGCCAGCAGGACCGCCGAGGGGCGCGGGAGTACTTACGAGCAGTACTTC. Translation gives CASRTAEGRGSTYEQYF.

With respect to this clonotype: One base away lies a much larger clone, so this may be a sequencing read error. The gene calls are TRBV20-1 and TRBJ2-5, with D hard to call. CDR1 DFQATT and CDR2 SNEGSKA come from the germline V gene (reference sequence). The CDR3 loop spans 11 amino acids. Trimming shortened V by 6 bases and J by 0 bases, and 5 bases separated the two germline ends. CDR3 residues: CSAGHQETQYF. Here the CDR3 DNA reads TGCAGTGCCGGACACCAAGAGACCCAGTACTTC.

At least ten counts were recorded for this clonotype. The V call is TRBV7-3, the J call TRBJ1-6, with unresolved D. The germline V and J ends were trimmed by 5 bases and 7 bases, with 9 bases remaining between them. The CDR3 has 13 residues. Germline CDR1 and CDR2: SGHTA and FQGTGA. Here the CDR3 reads CASSLLINSPLHF. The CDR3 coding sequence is TGTGCCAGCAGCCTCTTGATCAATTCACCCCTCCACTTT.

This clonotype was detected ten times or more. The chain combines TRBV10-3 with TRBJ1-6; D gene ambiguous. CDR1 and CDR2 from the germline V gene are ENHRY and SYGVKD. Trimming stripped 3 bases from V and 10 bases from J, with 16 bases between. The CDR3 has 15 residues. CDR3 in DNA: TGTGCCATCAGTGACCTAGAGGATTCGGGGTCACCCCTCCACTTT. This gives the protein CAISDLEDSGSPLHF.

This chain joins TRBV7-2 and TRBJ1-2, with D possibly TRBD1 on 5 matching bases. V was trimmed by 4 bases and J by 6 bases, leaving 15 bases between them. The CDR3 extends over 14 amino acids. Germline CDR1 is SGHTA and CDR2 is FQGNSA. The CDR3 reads CASSSYMGRDGYTF. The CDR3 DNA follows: TGTGCCAGCAGCTCCTACATGGGACGGGATGGCTACACCTTC.

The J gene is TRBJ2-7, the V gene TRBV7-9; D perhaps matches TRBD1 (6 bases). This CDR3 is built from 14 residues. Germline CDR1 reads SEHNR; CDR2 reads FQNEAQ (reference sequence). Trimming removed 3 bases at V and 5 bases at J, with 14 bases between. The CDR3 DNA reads TGTGCCAGCAGCTTTTTCAGGGGAGATGACGAGCAGTACTTC. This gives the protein CASSFFRGDDEQYF.

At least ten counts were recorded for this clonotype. The CDR3 here is CSVLIATNEKLFF. DNA of the CDR3: TGCAGCGTCCTGATTGCAACTAATGAAAAACTGTTTTTT. This chain links TRBV29-1 with TRBJ1-4; D unclear. CDR1 is SQVTM and CDR2 is ANQGSEA in the germline V gene. The CDR3 totals 13 residues. The germline V and J ends were trimmed by 6 bases and 0 bases, with 8 bases remaining between them.

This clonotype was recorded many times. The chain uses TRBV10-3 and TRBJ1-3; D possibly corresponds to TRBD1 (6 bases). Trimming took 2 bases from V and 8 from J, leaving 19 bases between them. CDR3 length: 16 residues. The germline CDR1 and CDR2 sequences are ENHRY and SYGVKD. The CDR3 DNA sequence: TGTGCCATCAGTGAGGCGGGCGATAGCGCAGGGGACACCATATATTTT. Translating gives CAISEAGDSAGDTIYF.

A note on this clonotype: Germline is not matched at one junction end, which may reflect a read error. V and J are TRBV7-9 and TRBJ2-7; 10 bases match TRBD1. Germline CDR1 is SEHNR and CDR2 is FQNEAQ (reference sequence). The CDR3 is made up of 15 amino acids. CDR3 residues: CASSHLGTGVYEQYF. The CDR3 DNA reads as TGCGCCAGCAGCCACCTGGGGACAGGGGTCTACGAGCAGTACTTC.

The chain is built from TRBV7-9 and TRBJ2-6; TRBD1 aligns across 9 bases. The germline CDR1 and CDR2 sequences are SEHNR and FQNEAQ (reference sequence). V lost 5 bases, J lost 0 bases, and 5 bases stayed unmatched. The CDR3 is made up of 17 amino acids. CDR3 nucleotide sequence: TGTGCCAGCAGCCGTACAGGGGGCTTCTCTGGGGCCAACGTCCTGACTTTC. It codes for CASSRTGGFSGANVLTF.

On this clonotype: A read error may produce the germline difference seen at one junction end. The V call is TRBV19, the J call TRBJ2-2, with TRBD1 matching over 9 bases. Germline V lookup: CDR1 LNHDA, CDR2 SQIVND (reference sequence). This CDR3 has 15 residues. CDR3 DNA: TGTGCCAGTAGTACGATGGACAGGGGCACCAGGGAGCTGTTTTTT. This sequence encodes CASSTMDRGTRELFF.

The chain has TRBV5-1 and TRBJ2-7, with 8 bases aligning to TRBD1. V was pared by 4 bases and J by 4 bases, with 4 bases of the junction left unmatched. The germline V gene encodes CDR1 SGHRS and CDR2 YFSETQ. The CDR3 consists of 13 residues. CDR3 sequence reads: CASSQGQEYEQYF. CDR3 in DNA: TGCGCCAGCAGCCAGGGACAGGAGTACGAGCAGTACTTC.

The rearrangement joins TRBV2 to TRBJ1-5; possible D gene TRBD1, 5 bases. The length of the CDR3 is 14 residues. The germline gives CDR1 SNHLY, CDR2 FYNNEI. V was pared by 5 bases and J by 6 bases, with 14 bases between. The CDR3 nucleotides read TGTGCCAGCAGTTACCTACAGGATAGTCAGCCCCAGCATTTT. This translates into CASSYLQDSQPQHF.

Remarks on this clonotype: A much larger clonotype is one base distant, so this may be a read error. CDR3 sequence (DNA): TGCGCCAGCGGTGCTGTAGGCTCCTACGAGCAGTACTTC. Encoded protein: CASGAVGSYEQYF. The chain uses TRBV10-1 and TRBJ2-7; D not resolved. This CDR3 contains 13 residues. CDR1 and CDR2 (germline): WNHNN, SYGVQD (reference sequence). The V end was cut by 8 bases, the J end by 0 bases, with 11 bases between.

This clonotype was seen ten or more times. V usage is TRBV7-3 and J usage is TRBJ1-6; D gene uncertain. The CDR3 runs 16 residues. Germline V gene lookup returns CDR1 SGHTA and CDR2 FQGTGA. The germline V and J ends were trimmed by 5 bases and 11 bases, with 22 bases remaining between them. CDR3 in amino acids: CASSPSLVSERAPLHF. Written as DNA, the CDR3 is TGTGCCAGCAGCCCCTCCTTGGTGTCCGAAAGGGCACCCCTCCACTTT.

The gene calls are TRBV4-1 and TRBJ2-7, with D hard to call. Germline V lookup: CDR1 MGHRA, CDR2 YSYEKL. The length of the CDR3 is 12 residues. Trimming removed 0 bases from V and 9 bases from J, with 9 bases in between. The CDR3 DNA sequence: TGCGCCAGCAGCCAAGAAGGCCCTGTGCAGTACTTC. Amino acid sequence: CASSQEGPVQYF.

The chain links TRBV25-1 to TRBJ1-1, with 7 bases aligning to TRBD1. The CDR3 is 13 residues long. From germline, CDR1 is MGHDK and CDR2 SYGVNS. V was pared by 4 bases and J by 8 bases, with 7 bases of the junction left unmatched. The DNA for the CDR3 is TGTGCCAGCAGTGCTAGCCCCAGGGGGGAAGCTTTCTTT. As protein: CASSASPRGEAFF.

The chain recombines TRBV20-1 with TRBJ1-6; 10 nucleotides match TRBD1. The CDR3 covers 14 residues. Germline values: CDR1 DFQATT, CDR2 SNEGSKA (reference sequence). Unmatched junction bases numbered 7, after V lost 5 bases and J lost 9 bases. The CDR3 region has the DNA TGCAGTGCTGCCTCGACAGGGGGCAGTTCACCCCTCCACTTT. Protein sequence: CSAASTGGSSPLHF.